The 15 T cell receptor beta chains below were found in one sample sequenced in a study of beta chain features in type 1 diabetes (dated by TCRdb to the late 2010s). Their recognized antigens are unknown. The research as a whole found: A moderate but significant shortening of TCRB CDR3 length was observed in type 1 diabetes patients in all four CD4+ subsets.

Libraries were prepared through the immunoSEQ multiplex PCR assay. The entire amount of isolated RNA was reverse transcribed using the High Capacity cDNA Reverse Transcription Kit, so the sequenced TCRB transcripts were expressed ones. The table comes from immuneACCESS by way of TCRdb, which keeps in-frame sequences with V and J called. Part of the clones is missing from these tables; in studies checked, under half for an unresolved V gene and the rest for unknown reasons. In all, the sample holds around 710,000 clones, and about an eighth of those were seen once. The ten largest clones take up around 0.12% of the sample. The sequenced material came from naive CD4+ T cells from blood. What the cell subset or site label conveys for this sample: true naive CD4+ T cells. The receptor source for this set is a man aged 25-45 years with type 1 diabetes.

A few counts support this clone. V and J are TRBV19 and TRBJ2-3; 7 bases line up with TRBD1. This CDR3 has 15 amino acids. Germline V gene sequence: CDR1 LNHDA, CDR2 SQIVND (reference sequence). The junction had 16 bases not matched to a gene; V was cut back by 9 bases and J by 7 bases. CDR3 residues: CASTQTGRRKYTQYF. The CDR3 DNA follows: TGTGCCAGCACGCAGACAGGGAGAAGGAAATATACGCAGTATTTT.

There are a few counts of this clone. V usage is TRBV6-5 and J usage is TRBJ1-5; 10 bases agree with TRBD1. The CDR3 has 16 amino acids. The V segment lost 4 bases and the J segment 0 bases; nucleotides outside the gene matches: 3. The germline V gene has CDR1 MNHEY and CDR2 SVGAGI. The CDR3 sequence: CASSSGQGVSNQPQHF. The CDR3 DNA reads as TGTGCCAGCAGTTCCGGACAGGGGGTTAGCAATCAGCCCCAGCATTTT.

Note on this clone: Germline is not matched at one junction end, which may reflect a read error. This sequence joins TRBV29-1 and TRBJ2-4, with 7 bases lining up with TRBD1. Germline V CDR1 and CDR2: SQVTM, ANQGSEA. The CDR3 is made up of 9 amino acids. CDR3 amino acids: CSEETGRNF. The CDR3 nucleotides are TGCAGCGAAGAGACAGGGCGGAACTTC.

The CDR3 here is CASSLDSGVGQYF. The CDR3 DNA follows: TGCGCCAGCAGCTTGGACAGCGGGGTCGGGCAGTACTTC. The J gene is TRBJ2-7, the V gene TRBV5-1; TRBD2 matches 7 bases. Germline CDR1 SGHRS, CDR2 YFSETQ. This CDR3 is built from 13 residues. J lost 9 bases, V lost 0 bases, and 6 bases had no gene match. The full variable domain, with the rest looked up from reference TRBV5-1 and TRBJ2-7, is KAGVTQTPRYLIKTRGQQVTLSCSPISGHRSVSWYQQTPGQGLQFLFEYFSETQRNKGNFPGRFSGRQFSNSRSEMNVSTLELGDSALYLCASSLDSGVGQYFGPGTRLTVT.

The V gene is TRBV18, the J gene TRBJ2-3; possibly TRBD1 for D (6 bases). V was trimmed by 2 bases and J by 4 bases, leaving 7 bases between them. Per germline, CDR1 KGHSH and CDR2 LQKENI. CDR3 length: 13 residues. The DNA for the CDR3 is TGTGCCAGCTCACCAAACAGGGCAGATACGCAGTATTTT. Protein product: CASSPNRADTQYF. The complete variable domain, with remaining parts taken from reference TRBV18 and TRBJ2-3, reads NAGVMQNPRHLVRRRGQEARLRCSPMKGHSHVYWYRQLPEEGLKFMVYLQKENIIDESGMPKERFSAEFPKEGPSILRIQQVVRGDSAAYFCASSPNRADTQYFGPGTRLTVL.

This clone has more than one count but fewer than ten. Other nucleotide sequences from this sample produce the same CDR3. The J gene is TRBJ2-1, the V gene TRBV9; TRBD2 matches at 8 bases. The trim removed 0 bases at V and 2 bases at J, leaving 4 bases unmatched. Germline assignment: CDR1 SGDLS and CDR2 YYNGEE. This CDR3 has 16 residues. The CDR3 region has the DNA TGTGCCAGCAGCGTAGACCAGCGGGGGCCCTACAATGAGCAGTTCTTC. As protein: CASSVDQRGPYNEQFF.

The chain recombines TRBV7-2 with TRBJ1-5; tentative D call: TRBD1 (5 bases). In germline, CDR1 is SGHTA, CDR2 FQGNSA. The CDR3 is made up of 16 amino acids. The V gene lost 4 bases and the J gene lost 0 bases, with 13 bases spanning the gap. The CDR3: CASSSRAGDSNQPQHF. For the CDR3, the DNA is TGTGCCAGCAGCTCCAGGGCGGGAGATAGCAATCAGCCCCAGCATTTT.

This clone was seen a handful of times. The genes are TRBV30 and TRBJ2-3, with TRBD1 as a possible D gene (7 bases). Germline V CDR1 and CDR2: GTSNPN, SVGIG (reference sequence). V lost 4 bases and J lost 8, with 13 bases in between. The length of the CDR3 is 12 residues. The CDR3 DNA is TGTGCCTGGACGCAGGGGGGCGGTACGCAGTATTTT. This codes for CAWTQGGGTQYF.

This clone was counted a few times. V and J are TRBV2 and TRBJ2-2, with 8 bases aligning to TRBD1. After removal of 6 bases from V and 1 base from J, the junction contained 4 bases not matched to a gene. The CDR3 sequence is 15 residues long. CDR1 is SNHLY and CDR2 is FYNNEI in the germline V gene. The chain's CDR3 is CASSAGQGNTGELFF. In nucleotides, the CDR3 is TGTGCCAGCAGCGCTGGACAGGGGAACACCGGGGAGCTGTTTTTT.

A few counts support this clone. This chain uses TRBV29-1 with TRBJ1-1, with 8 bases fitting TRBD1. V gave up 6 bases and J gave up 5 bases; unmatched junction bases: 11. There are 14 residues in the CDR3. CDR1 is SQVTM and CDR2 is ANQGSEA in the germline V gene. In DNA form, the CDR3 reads TGCAGCGTGTCAACTGGACAGGGTTGGACTGAAGCTTTCTTT. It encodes CSVSTGQGWTEAFF.

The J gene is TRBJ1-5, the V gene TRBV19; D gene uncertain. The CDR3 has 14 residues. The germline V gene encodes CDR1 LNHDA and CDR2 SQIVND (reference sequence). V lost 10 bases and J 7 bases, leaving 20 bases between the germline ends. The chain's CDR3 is CATSFTDESQPQHF. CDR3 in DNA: TGTGCCACCTCCTTTACGGATGAAAGCCAGCCCCAGCATTTT.

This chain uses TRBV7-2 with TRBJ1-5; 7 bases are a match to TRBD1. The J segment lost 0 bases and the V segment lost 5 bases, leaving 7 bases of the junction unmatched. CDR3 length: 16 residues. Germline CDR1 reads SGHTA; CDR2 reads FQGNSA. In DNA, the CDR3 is TGTGCCAGCAGCGCGTTCGGGACAGTTAGCAATCAGCCCCAGCATTTT. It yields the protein CASSAFGTVSNQPQHF.

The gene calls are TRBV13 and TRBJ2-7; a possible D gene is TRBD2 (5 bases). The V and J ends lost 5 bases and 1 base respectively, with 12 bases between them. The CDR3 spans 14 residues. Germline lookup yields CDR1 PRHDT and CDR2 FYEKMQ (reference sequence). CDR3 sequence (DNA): TGTGCCAGCAGCCCCCGGAGGAGATCCTACGAGCAGTACTTC. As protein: CASSPRRRSYEQYF.

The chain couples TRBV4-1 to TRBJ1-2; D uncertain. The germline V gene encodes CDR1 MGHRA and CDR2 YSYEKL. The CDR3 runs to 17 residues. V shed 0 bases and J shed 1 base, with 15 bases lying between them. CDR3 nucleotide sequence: TGCGCCAGCAGCCAAGAGGCGCGCAAGAAAATTAACTATGGCTACACCTTC. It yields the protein CASSQEARKKINYGYTF.

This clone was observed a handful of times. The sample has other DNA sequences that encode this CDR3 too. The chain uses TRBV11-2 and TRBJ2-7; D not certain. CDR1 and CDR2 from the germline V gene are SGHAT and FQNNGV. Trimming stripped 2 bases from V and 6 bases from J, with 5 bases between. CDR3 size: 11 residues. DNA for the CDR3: TGTGCCAGCAGCTTATTTCGCGAGCAGTACTTC. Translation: CASSLFREQYF.